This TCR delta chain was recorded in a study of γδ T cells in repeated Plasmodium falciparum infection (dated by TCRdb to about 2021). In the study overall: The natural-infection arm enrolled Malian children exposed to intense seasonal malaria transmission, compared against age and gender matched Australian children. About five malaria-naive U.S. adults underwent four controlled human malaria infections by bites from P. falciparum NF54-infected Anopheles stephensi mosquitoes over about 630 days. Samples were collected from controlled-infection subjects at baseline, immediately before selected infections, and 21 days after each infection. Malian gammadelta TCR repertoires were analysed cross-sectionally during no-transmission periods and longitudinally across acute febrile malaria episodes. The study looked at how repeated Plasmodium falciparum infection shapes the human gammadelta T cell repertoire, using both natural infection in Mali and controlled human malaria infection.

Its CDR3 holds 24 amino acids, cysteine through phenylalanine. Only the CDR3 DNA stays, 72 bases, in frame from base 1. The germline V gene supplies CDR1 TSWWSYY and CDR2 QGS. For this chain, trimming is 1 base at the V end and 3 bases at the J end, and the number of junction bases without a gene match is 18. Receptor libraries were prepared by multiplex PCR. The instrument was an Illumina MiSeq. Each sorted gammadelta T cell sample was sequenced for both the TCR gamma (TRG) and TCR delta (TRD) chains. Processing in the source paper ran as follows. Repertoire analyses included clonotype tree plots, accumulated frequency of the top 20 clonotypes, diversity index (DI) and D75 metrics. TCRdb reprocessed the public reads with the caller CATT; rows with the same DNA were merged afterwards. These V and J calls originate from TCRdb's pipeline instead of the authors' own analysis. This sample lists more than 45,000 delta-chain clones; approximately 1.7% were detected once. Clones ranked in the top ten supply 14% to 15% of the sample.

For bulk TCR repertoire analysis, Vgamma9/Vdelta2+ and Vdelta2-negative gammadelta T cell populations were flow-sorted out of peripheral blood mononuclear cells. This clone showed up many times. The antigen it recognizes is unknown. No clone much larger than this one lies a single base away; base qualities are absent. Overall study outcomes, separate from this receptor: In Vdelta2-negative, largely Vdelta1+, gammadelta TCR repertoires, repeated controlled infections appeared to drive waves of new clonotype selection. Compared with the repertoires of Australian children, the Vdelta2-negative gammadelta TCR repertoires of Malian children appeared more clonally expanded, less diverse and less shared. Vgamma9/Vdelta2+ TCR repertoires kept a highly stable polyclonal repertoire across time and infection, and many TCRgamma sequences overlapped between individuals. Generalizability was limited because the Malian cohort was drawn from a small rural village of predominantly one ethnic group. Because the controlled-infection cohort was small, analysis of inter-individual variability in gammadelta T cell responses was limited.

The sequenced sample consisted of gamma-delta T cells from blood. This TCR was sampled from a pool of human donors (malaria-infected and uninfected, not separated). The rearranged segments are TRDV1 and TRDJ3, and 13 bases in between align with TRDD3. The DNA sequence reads TGTGCTCTTGGGGAACGCCGCCCCATGGACTGGGGGATACGCTTCGGCTGGGACACCCGACAGATGTTTTTC. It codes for CALGERRPMDWGIRFGWDTRQMFF.